This T cell receptor (beta chain) emerged from a study of CD8+ T cells in alopecia areata (dated by TCRdb to between 2018 and 2020). Describing the broader study: Treated patients were enrolled in an open-label pilot trial of oral tofacitinib, 5 to 10 mg twice daily, for moderate-to-severe alopecia areata. Patients received tofacitinib for 6 to 18 months and were then followed off drug for 6 months to check for delayed response and recurrence. To study T cell clonal expansion in alopecia areata, the researchers applied high-throughput TCRbeta sequencing to both the C3H/HeJ mouse model and human patients. In humans, TCRbeta sequencing was performed on scalp tissue and on sorted CD4+ and CD8+ peripheral blood T cells from healthy controls and from patients with patchy or totalis/universalis alopecia areata. Patients on tofacitinib were biopsied at baseline and after 4 and 24 weeks of treatment, and several of the patients also had a later scalp biopsy. Scalp clonality was compared across normal scalp (n=4), patchy alopecia areata scalp (n=8), and alopecia totalis/universalis scalp (n=8). The RNA source kit depended on sample type: the PAXgene miRNA kit for fixed scalp, the miRNeasy kit for PBMCs, and the RNeasy kit for mouse skin. TCRbeta CDR3 regions were amplified by immunoSEQ multiplex PCR using 35 Vbeta forward and 13 Jbeta reverse primers. On the study overall, not on this receptor specifically: Higher clonality and more expanded CD8+ clones were observed in lesional scalp than in normal scalp, particularly in alopecia totalis/universalis, a finding suggestive of antigenic drive. Unlike mouse skin, where gammadelta T cells dominate, normal human skin contains resident alphabeta T cells that get sequenced too, which complicates analysis of the scalp TCR repertoire. Shared TCR sequences between patients were less evident than in mice, which may be partly attributable to HLA diversity in the patient population.

Libraries were prepared through the immunoSEQ multiplex PCR assay. For TCR sequencing, RNA was extracted from every sample and reverse transcribed into cDNA to serve as template. First-strand cDNA was synthesized using SuperScript III with a 2:1 mix of oligo-dT and random hexamers. A synthetic immune receptor repertoire was used to measure amplification bias, and any remaining bias was corrected computationally. The source study handled its data this way. Raw reads were preprocessed for error removal, and CDR3 was defined according to IMGT conventions as running from the conserved cysteine to phenylalanine. Clonality was computed by normalizing Shannon entropy by log2 of the number of productive unique TCRs and subtracting the result from 1. CD4 or CD8 identity of scalp clones was inferred by cross-referencing scalp TCRbeta sequences with sorted blood CD4 and CD8 repertoires. The table comes from immuneACCESS by way of TCRdb, which keeps in-frame sequences with V and J called. Part of the clones is missing from these tables; in studies checked, under half for an unresolved V gene and the rest for unknown reasons. V, J and clone size are those of that table, while D and trimming were read from the DNA. Present in this sample are 150,000 to 200,000 clones, approximately 62% of which were seen just once. The leading ten clones occupy around 1.8% of the sample.

This specimen's time point label, per the study, means: baseline before oral tofacitinib. Peripheral blood and lesional scalp punch biopsies were obtained from patients with alopecia areata. PBMCs were isolated by density centrifugation and stained for CD3, CD4 and CD8, and CD4+ and CD8+ T cells were sorted on a FACSAria. This clone occurred a few times. Its antigen is currently not known. No much larger clonotype is one base removed from it; base qualities were not supplied. The germline V end is reduced by 1 base and the J end by 7 bases; junction bases left unmatched: 5. Including cysteine and phenylalanine, the CDR3 has 16 amino acids. The entry retains the CDR3 DNA only, 48 bases that are in frame from base 1. The germline V gene supplies CDR1 MGHRA and CDR2 YSYEKL.

The V and J segments used are TRBV4-1 and TRBJ2-2, with 11 middle bases fitting TRBD1. The origin of this receptor is a human donor with alopecia areata. The sample in question was CD4+ T cells sorted from blood, obtained at week 0. The DNA reads TGCGCCAGCAGCCAAGCACGGGACAGGGGGAACGGGGAGCTGTTTTTT. The translation is CASSQARDRGNGELFF.